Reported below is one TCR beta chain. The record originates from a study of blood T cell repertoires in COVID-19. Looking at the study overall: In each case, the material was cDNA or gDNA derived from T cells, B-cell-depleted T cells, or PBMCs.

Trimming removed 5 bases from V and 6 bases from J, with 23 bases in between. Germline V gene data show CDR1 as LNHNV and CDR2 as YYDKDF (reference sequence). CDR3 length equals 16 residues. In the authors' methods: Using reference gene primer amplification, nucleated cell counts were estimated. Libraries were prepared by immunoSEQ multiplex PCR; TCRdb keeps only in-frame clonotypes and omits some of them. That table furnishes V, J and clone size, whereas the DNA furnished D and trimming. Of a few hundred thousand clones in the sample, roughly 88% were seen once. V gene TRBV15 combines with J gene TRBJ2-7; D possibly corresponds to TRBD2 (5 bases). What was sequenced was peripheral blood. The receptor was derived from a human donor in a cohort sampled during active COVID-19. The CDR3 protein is CATSPKAADHWGEQYF. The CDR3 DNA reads TGTGCCACCAGCCCTAAAGCGGCCGACCATTGGGGCGAGCAGTACTTC. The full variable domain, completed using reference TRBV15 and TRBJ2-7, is DAMVIQNPRYQVTQFGKPVTLSCSQTLNHNVMYWYQQKSSQAPKLLFHYYDKDFNNEADTPDNFQSRRPNTSFCFLDIRSPGLGDTAMYLCATSPKAADHWGEQYFGPGTRLTVT.